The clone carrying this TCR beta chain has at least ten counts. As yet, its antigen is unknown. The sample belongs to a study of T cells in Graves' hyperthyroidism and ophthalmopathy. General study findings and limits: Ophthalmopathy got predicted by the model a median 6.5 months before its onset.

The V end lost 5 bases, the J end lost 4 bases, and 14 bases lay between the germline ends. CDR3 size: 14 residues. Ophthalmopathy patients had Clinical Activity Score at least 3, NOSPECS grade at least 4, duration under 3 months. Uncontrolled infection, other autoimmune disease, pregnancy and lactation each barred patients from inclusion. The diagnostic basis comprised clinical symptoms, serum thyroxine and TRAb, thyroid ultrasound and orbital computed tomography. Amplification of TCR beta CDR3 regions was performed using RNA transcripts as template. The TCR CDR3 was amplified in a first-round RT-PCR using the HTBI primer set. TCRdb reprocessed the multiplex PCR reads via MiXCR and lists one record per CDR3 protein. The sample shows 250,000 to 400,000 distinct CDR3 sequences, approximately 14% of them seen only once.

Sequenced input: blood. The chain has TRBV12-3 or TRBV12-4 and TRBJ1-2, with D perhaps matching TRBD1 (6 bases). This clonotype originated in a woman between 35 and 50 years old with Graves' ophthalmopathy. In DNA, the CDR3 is TGTGCCAGCAGTCCCTACGGGACAACCTATGGCTACACCTTC. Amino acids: CASSPYGTTYGYTF.